Sequencing of this T cell receptor beta chain was carried out in a study of control samples from healthy donors and cancer patients (dated by TCRdb to 2018 to 2021). Libraries were built with the immunoSEQ multiplex PCR assay. In TCRdb, the immuneACCESS table is reduced to in-frame sequences with V and J assigned. These tables do not hold every clone; where another copy was compared, an unresolved V gene accounts for under half, and the others remain unexplained. Here the sample has around 140,000 clones; approximately 93% occur a single time. The top ten hold more than 5% of the sample. CDR1 SGHDT and CDR2 YYEEEE were looked up in the germline V gene. Trimming takes 0 bases off V and 7 bases off J; junction bases not matched to a gene: 9. The CDR3 contains 15 residues, cysteine and phenylalanine counted. CDR3 DNA is the only sequence kept; it has 45 bases, read in frame from the first base. About this clone itself: Its antigen is currently not known. Per-base qualities were not stored, and no clone one base away is much larger.

The source material was blood. The rearranged segments are TRBV5-6 and TRBJ2-5; 7 of the junction bases match TRBD1. The TCR originated in a man between 18 and 35 years old in good health. The CDR3 region has the sequence CASSLGQGSDRTQYF. The nucleotides read TGTGCCAGCAGCTTGGGACAGGGCTCCGATCGGACCCAGTACTTC.